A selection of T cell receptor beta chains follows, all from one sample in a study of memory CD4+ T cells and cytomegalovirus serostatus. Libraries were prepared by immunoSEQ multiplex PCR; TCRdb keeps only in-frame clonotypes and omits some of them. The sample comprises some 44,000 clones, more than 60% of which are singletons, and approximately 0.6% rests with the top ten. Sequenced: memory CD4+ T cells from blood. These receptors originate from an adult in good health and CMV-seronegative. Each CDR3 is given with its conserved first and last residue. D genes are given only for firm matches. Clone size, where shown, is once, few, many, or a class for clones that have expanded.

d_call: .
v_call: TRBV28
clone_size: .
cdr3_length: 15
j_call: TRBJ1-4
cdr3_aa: CASSPLGDSNEKLFF
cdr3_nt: TGTGCCAGCAGCCCTCTGGGAGATAGTAATGAAAAACTGTTTTTT

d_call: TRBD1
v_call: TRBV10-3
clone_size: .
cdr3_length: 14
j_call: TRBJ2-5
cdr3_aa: CAISPGTGVETQYF
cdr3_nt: TGTGCCATCAGCCCAGGGACAGGGGTTGAGACCCAGTACTTC

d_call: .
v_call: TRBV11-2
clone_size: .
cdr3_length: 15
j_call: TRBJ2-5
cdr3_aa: CASSSAPIGWETQYF
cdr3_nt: TGTGCCAGCAGCTCAGCCCCGATTGGTTGGGAGACCCAGTACTTC

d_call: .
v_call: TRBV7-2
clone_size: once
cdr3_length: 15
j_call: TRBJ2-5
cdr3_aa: CASSLWSGAAETQYF
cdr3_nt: TGTGCCAGCAGCTTATGGTCGGGGGCCGCGGAGACCCAGTACTTC

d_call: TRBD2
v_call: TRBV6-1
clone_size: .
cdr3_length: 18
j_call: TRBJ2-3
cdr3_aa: CASSGTGLAGRITDTQYF
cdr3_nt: TGTGCCAGCAGTGGCACGGGACTAGCGGGGCGGATTACAGATACGCAGTATTTT

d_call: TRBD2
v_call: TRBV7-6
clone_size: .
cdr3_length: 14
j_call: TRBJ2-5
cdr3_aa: CASSSTSGQETQYF
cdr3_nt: TGTGCCAGCAGCTCGACTAGCGGCCAAGAGACCCAGTACTTC

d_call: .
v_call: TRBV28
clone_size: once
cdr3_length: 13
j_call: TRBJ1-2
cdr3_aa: CASSLRGARGYTF
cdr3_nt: TGTGCCAGCAGTTTAAGGGGGGCGAGGGGCTACACCTTC

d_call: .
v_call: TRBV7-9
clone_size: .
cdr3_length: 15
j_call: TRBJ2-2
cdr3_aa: CASSMGASNTGELFF
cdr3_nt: TGTGCCAGCAGCATGGGGGCATCGAACACCGGGGAGCTGTTTTTT

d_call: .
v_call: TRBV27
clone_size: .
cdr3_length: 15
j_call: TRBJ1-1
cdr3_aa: CASSLGGPMNTEAFF
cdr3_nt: TGTGCCAGCAGTCTTGGGGGGCCTATGAACACTGAAGCTTTCTTT

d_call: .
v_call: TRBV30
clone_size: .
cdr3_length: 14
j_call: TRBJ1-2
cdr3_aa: CAWSVSGRNVGYTF
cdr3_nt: TGTGCCTGGAGTGTCTCGGGACGGAACGTCGGCTACACCTTC

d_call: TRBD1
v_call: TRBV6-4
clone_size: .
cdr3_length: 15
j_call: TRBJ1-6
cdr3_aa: CASSDSTGGNSPLHF
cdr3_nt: TGTGCCAGCAGTGACTCGACAGGGGGCAATTCACCCCTCCACTTT

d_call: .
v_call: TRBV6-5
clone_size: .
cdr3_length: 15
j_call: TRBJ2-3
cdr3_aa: CASSYNDASTDTQYF
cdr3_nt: TGTGCCAGCAGTTACAATGACGCTAGCACAGATACGCAGTATTTT

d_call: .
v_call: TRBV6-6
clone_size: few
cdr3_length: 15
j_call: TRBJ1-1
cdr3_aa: CASSYSDLVNTEAFF
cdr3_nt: TGTGCCAGCAGTTACTCGGACCTGGTGAACACTGAAGCTTTCTTT

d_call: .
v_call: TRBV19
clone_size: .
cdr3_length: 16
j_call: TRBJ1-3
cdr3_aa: CASSISDLFSGNTIYF
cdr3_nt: TGTGCCAGTAGTATTTCGGACCTCTTCTCTGGAAACACCATATATTTT

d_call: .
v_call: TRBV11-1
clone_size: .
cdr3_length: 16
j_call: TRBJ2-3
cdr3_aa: CASTREQGFSTDTQYF
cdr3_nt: TGTGCCAGCACCAGGGAGCAGGGGTTCAGCACAGATACGCAGTATTTT

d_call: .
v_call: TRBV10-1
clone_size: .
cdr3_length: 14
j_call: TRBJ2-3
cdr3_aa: CASSELPRVYTQYF
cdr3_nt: TGCGCCAGCAGTGAGCTCCCGAGGGTCTATACGCAGTATTTT

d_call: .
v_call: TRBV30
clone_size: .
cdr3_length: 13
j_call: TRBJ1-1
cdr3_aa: CAWRRGTNTEAFF
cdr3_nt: TGTGCCTGGAGGCGGGGTACGAACACTGAAGCTTTCTTT

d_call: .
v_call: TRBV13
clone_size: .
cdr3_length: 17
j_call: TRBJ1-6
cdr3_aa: CASSLGPPGGKSDPLHF
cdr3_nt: TGTGCCAGCAGCTTAGGCCCCCCGGGAGGGAAGAGTGATCCCCTCCACTTT

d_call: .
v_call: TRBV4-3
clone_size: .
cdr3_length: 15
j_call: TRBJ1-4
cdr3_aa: CASSQTGTYNEKLFF
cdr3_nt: TGCGCCAGCAGCCAAACCGGGACCTATAATGAAAAACTGTTTTTT

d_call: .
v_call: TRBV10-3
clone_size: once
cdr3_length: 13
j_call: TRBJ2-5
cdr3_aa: CAISVKEGETQYF
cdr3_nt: TGTGCCATCAGCGTTAAAGAGGGAGAGACCCAGTACTTC

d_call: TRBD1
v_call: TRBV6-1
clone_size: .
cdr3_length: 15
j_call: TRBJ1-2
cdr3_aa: CASSPRTGGTYGYTF
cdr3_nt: TGTGCCAGCAGTCCCCGGACAGGGGGCACGTATGGCTACACCTTC

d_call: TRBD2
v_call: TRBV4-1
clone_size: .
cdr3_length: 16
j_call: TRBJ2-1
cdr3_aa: CASSQVTSGGADEQFF
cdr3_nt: TGCGCCAGCAGCCAAGTTACTAGCGGGGGGGCGGATGAGCAGTTCTTC

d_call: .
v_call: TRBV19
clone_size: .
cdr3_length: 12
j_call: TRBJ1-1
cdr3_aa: CASSDRAAEAFF
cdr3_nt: TGTGCCAGTAGTGACCGGGCAGCTGAAGCTTTCTTT

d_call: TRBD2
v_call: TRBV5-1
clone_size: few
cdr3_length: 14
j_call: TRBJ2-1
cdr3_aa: CASSLGLAGNEQFF
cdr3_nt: TGCGCCAGCAGCTTGGGTCTAGCGGGGAATGAGCAGTTCTTC

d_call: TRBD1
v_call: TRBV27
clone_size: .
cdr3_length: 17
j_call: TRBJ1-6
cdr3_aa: CASSRTTGGISNSPLHF
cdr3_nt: TGTGCCAGCAGTCGGACGACAGGGGGCATATCAAATTCACCCCTCCACTTT

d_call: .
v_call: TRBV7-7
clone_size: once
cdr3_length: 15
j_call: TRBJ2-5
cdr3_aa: CASSRRTDPGETQYF
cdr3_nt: TGTGCCAGCAGCCGACGGACAGACCCTGGAGAGACCCAGTACTTC